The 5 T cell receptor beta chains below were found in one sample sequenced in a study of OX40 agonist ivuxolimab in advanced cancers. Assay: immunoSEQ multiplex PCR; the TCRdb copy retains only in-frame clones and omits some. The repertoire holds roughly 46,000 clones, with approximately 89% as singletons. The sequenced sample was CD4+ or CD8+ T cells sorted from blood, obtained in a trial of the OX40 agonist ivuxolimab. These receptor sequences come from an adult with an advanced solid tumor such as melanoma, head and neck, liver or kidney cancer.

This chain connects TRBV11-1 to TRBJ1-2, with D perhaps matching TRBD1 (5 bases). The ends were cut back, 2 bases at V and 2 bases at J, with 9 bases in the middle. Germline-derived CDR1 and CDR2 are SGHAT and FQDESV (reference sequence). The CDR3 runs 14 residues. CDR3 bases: TGTGCCAGCAGCTTAATGAGGGGCAACTATGGCTACACCTTC. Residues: CASSLMRGNYGYTF.

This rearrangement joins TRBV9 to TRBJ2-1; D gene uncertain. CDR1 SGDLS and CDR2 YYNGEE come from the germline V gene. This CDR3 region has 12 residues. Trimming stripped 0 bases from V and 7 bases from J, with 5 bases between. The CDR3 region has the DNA TGTGCCAGCAGCGTAGTTGAGAATGAGCAGTTCTTC. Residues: CASSVVENEQFF.

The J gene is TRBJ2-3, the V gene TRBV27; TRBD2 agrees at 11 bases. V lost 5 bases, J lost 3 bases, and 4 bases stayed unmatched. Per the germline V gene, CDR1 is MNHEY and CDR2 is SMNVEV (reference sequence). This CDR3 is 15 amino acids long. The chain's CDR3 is CASSRLAGRTDTQYF. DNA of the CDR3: TGTGCCAGCAGTCGACTAGCGGGGCGAACAGATACGCAGTATTTT.

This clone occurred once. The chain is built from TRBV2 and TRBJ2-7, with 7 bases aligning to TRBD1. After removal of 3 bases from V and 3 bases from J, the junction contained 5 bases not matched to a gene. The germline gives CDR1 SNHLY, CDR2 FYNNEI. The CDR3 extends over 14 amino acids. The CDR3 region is CASSETGYHYEQYF. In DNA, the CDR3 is TGTGCCAGCAGTGAGACAGGGTACCACTACGAGCAGTACTTC.

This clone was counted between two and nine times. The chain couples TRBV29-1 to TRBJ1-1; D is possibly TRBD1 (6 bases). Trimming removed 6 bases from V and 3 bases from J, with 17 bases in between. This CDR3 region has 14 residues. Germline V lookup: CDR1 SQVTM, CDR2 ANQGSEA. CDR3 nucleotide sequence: TGCAGCGTCCTGACAGGATTGTTGGACACTGAAGCTTTCTTT. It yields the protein CSVLTGLLDTEAFF.